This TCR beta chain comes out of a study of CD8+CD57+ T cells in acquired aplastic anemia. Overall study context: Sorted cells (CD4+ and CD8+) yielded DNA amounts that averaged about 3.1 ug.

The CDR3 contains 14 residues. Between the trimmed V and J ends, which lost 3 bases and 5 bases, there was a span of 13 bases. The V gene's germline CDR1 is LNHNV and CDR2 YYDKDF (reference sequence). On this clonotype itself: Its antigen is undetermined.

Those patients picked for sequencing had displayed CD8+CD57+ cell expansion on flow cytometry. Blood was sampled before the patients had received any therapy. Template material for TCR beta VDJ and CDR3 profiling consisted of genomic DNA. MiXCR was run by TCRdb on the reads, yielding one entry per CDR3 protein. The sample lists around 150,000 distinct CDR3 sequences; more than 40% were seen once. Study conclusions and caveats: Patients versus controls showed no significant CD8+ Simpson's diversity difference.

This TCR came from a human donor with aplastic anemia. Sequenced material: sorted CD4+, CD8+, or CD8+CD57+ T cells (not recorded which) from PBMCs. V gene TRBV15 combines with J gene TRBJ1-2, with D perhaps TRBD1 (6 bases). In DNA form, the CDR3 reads TGTGCCACCAGCAGGGAGGAGGGGGGGTATGGCTACACCTTC. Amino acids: CATSREEGGYGYTF.